The 29 T cell receptor beta chains below all came from one sample that was sequenced in a study of cytomegalovirus exposure and HLA in healthy donors. Data came from immunoSEQ multiplex PCR; TCRdb stores just in-frame clones and leaves some out. The data hold about 56,000 clones, with approximately 95% observed a single time. Sample: PBMCs. The source of these receptors is a woman aged 18-29 years in good health and CMV-seronegative.

The genes are TRBV7-9 and TRBJ2-3; no clear D. The CDR3 loop spans 14 amino acids. Trimming pared 0 bases from V and 11 bases from J, leaving 15 bases between. CDR1 and CDR2 (germline): SEHNR, FQNEAQ (reference sequence). This CDR3 reads CASSLAYNKDGQYF. The CDR3 DNA is TGTGCCAGCAGCTTAGCGTACAATAAAGATGGGCAGTATTTT.

This chain uses TRBV19 with TRBJ2-5; 11 bases line up with TRBD2. The CDR3 length is 15 residues. After removal of 6 bases from V and 4 bases from J, the junction contained 7 bases not matched to a gene. Germline lookup yields CDR1 LNHDA and CDR2 SQIVND (reference sequence). CDR3 coding DNA: TGTGCCAGTAGCGATAGCGGGGGGGCCGGAGAGACCCAGTACTTC. Translating it yields CASSDSGGAGETQYF.

V is TRBV25-1 and J is TRBJ1-1, with 8 bases lining up with TRBD1. V was clipped by 6 bases and J by 0 bases; unmatched bases: 12. CDR3 length: 17 residues. Germline-derived CDR1 and CDR2 are MGHDK and SYGVNS. CDR3 residues: CASRTSRAGGMNTEAFF. CDR3 DNA: TGTGCCAGCAGGACAAGTAGAGCAGGGGGCATGAACACTGAAGCTTTCTTT.

The chain uses TRBV7-9 and TRBJ1-1, with D perhaps matching TRBD1 (6 bases). In germline, CDR1 is SEHNR, CDR2 FQNEAQ (reference sequence). CDR3 length: 14 residues. V was pared by 1 base and J by 6 bases, with 12 bases between. CDR3 DNA: TGTGCCAGCAGCTTAGAACGAAGGGGGTCTGAAGCTTTCTTT. Protein product: CASSLERRGSEAFF.

The rearrangement uses TRBV7-6 and TRBJ2-5; TRBD2 aligns across 7 bases. V shed 5 bases and J 2 bases; nucleotides not matched to a gene: 5. The CDR3 contains 14 residues. Germline loops: CDR1 SGHVS, CDR2 FNYEAQ. Written as DNA, the CDR3 is TGTGCCAGCAGCATCAGCGGGACGCAAGAGACCCAGTACTTC. As protein: CASSISGTQETQYF. The full variable domain, completed using reference TRBV7-6 and TRBJ2-5, is GAGVSQSPRYKVTKRGQDVALRCDPISGHVSLYWYRQALGQGPEFLTYFNYEAQQDKSGLPNDRFSAERPEGSISTLTIQRTEQRDSAMYRCASSISGTQETQYFGPGTRLLVL.

V gene TRBV4-3 combines with J gene TRBJ2-1; 11 bases match TRBD2. V lost 2 bases, J lost 10 bases, and 7 bases stayed unmatched. Germline V gives CDR1 LGHNA, CDR2 YSLEER. CDR3 length equals 15 residues. CDR3 region: CASSQMGLAAMEQFF. The DNA for the CDR3 is TGCGCCAGCAGCCAAATGGGACTAGCGGCTATGGAGCAGTTCTTC.

V and J are TRBV6-5 and TRBJ1-1, with D maybe TRBD1 (5 bases). With 5 bases removed from V and 4 bases from J, the gap between germline ends came to 17 bases. The V gene's germline CDR1 is MNHEY and CDR2 SVGAGI. The length of the CDR3 is 15 residues. The CDR3 is CASSPVQVGGTEAFF. The CDR3 nucleotides are TGTGCCAGCAGTCCTGTCCAGGTCGGGGGCACTGAAGCTTTCTTT.

The J gene is TRBJ1-1, the V gene TRBV10-3; tentative D call: TRBD1 (5 bases). Trimming took 8 bases from V and 1 from J, leaving 17 bases between them. Germline-derived CDR1 and CDR2 are ENHRY and SYGVKD. The CDR3 is 15 residues long. CDR3 amino acids: CAISGVGRANTEAFF. The DNA for the CDR3 is TGTGCCATCTCGGGGGTTGGCAGGGCGAACACTGAAGCTTTCTTT.

The chain couples TRBV5-1 to TRBJ1-1; 10 bases line up with TRBD1. There are 17 residues in the CDR3. V dropped 0 bases and J dropped 0; count of bases not matched to a gene: 5. CDR1 is SGHRS, CDR2 YFSETQ, per germline. The CDR3 nucleotides read TGCGCCAGCAGCTTGGTTGACAGGGGGCTTATGAACACTGAAGCTTTCTTT. This gives the protein CASSLVDRGLMNTEAFF.

V and J are TRBV6-5 and TRBJ2-1; TRBD2 agrees at 7 bases. Germline assignment: CDR1 MNHEY and CDR2 SVGAGI. The CDR3 length is 14 residues. With 1 base clipped from V and 5 bases from J, the junction kept 2 bases outside the gene matches. As DNA, the CDR3 is TGTGCCAGCAGTTACTTGGGAGGGGACAATGAGCAGTTCTTC. This codes for CASSYLGGDNEQFF.

The table lists this clone with a count of one. The CDR3 DNA sequence: TGTGCCAGCAGCCCCCGCAACGGGAGGATTGAAAATGAGCAGTTCTTC. Its translation is CASSPRNGRIENEQFF. V and J are TRBV9 and TRBJ2-1; 7 nucleotides line up with TRBD2. CDR1 is SGDLS, CDR2 YYNGEE, per germline. This CDR3 is built from 16 residues. Trimming removed 4 bases from V and 7 bases from J; junction bases left unmatched: 14.

V gene TRBV7-3 combines with J gene TRBJ2-2; 8 bases map to TRBD1. In germline, CDR1 is SGHTA, CDR2 FQGTGA. The V gene end was trimmed by 5 bases and the J gene end by 4 bases; junction bases not matched to a gene: 6. CDR3 size: 15 residues. DNA for the CDR3: TGTGCCAGCAGCCCAGGGGGCGCAGGCACCGGGGAGCTGTTTTTT. This encodes CASSPGGAGTGELFF.

There are a few counts of this clone. The genes are TRBV6-5 and TRBJ2-2, with 10 bases lining up with TRBD1. V lost 11 bases to trimming and J lost 6 bases; unmatched junction nucleotides: 6. The CDR3 covers 13 residues. From germline, CDR1 is MNHEY and CDR2 SVGAGI. For the CDR3, the DNA is TGTGCCTCCGGGACAGGGGATCCCGGGGAGCTGTTTTTT. Its translation: CASGTGDPGELFF.

The V call is TRBV6-5, the J call TRBJ1-5; TRBD1 matches at 7 bases. This CDR3 region has 15 residues. CDR1 is MNHEY, CDR2 SVGAGI, per germline. V lost 5 bases to trimming and J lost 1 base; unmatched junction nucleotides: 5. CDR3 residues: CASSPTGSSNQPQHF. The DNA of the CDR3 is TGTGCCAGCAGTCCGACAGGGTCAAGCAATCAGCCCCAGCATTTT.

The rearrangement links TRBV6-1 to TRBJ2-3, with D tentatively TRBD1 (5 bases). Per germline, CDR1 MNHNS and CDR2 SASEGT. The CDR3 is 15 residues long. The V end lost 5 bases, the J end lost 1 base, and 13 bases lay between the germline ends. The CDR3 DNA is TGTGCCAGCAGTCCGAACAGGCCTGGCACAGATACGCAGTATTTT. Translation gives CASSPNRPGTDTQYF.

The rearrangement links TRBV9 to TRBJ2-7; 11 bases fit TRBD2. After removal of 3 bases from V and 5 bases from J, the junction contained 4 bases not matched to a gene. CDR3 length: 14 amino acids. Germline V gene lookup returns CDR1 SGDLS and CDR2 YYNGEE. Here the CDR3 reads CASSALAGVDEQYV. The CDR3 region has the DNA TGTGCCAGCAGCGCACTAGCGGGAGTAGACGAGCAGTACGTC.

This clone was detected a few times. This sequence joins TRBV6-5 and TRBJ1-4, with unresolved D. The CDR3 has 15 amino acids. Germline-derived CDR1 and CDR2 are MNHEY and SVGAGI. V lost 0 bases and J lost 7, with 12 bases in between. The CDR3 loop is CASSYSHAEGEKLFF. As DNA, the CDR3 is TGTGCCAGCAGTTACTCACACGCGGAAGGTGAAAAACTGTTTTTT.

The chain uses TRBV5-1 and TRBJ1-1, with D maybe TRBD1 (5 bases). V was pared by 4 bases and J by 4 bases, with 11 bases between. The CDR3 is 13 amino acids. Looked up from germline, CDR1 is SGHRS and CDR2 is YFSETQ. CDR3 loop: CASSAGMATEAFF. The CDR3 DNA reads TGCGCCAGCAGCGCAGGGATGGCCACTGAAGCTTTCTTT.

V gene TRBV7-9 combines with J gene TRBJ1-3; no reliable D call. V was clipped by 10 bases and J by 1 base, with 20 bases between them. The CDR3 has 16 amino acids. Germline V lookup: CDR1 SEHNR, CDR2 FQNEAQ (reference sequence). The CDR3 sequence is CAIEQLRTESGNTIYF. In nucleotides, the CDR3 is TGTGCCATTGAACAGCTGAGGACTGAGTCTGGAAACACCATATATTTT.

The chain employs TRBV6-1 and TRBJ2-1; 11 bases align to TRBD1. The CDR3 has 17 amino acids. After removal of 2 bases from V and 2 bases from J, the junction contained 5 bases not matched to a gene. The germline V gene has CDR1 MNHNS and CDR2 SASEGT. CDR3 nucleotides: TGTGCCAGCAGTGAAACGGGACAGGGGGAGCCCTACAATGAGCAGTTCTTC. The encoded protein is CASSETGQGEPYNEQFF.

This rearrangement joins TRBV6-4 to TRBJ2-3; 10 nucleotides agree with TRBD1. In germline, CDR1 is MRHNA, CDR2 SNTAGT. The V segment lost 2 bases and the J segment 1 base; nucleotides outside the gene matches: 0. CDR3 size: 15 residues. The CDR3 nucleotides read TGTGCCAGCAGTGACGGACAGGGGGGCACAGATACGCAGTATTTT. It translates to CASSDGQGGTDTQYF.

The rearrangement uses TRBV5-5 and TRBJ2-5; the match to TRBD1 covers 7 bases. V shed 4 bases and J 3 bases; nucleotides not matched to a gene: 3. The CDR3 loop spans 13 amino acids. Germline V CDR1 and CDR2: SGHKS, YYEKEE (reference sequence). The CDR3 region has the DNA TGTGCCAGCAGCCCCACAGGGGAAGAGACCCAGTACTTC. Its protein is CASSPTGEETQYF.

This rearrangement joins TRBV9 to TRBJ2-2; 7 bases map to TRBD1. The V gene's germline CDR1 is SGDLS and CDR2 YYNGEE. V trimming: 4 bases; J trimming: 3 bases; junction bases outside the gene matches: 9. The CDR3 is made up of 16 amino acids. CDR3 sequence: CASSTDRALDTGELFF. In DNA form, the CDR3 reads TGTGCCAGCAGCACTGACAGGGCGCTTGACACCGGGGAGCTGTTTTTT.

For the CDR3, the DNA is TGTGCCATCAGTGGAGCCGACAGGGCGCAAGAGACCCAGTACTTC. This translates into CAISGADRAQETQYF. The V gene is TRBV10-3, the J gene TRBJ2-5, with 7 bases that match TRBD1. The CDR3 runs to 15 residues. V lost 4 bases, J lost 2 bases, and 7 bases stayed unmatched. Germline values: CDR1 ENHRY, CDR2 SYGVKD.

The chain carries TRBV19 and TRBJ2-1; 8 nucleotides agree with TRBD2. This CDR3 has 15 residues. CDR1 and CDR2 from the germline V gene are LNHDA and SQIVND (reference sequence). Trimming took 7 bases from V and 7 from J; bases not matched to a gene: 12. CDR3 in DNA: TGTGCCAGTACCTCCCTGGGAGGACTAGCTAATGAGCAGTTCTTC. Translated, it gives CASTSLGGLANEQFF.

The rearrangement uses TRBV6-5 and TRBJ1-2, with a weak D call TRBD1 (5 bases). The germline V gene encodes CDR1 MNHEY and CDR2 SVGAGI. This CDR3 has 16 residues. V was clipped by 0 bases and J by 2 bases, with 13 bases between them. CDR3 nucleotides: TGTGCCAGCAGTTACTCTGGGGGGGTATCGAACTATGGCTACACCTTC. Translated, it gives CASSYSGGVSNYGYTF.

V gene TRBV7-2 combines with J gene TRBJ2-6; D is unclear. Germline V gene sequence: CDR1 SGHTA, CDR2 FQGNSA. The length of the CDR3 is 14 residues. The CDR3 nucleotides read TGTGCTAGTATGAGGCTGTCTGGGGCCAACGTCCTGACTTTC. Its translation: CASMRLSGANVLTF.

This clone was counted once. The V gene is TRBV6-6, the J gene TRBJ1-1, with 7 bases fitting TRBD1. The CDR3 has 16 amino acids. Germline trimming cut 3 bases from V and 4 bases from J; bases unmatched to any gene: 11. Germline V gene data show CDR1 as MNHNY and CDR2 as SVGAGI (reference sequence). The CDR3 here is CASSYKRQGRSTEAFF. Here the CDR3 DNA reads TGTGCCAGCAGTTATAAGAGACAGGGACGGAGCACTGAAGCTTTCTTT.

CDR3 region: CASMTQGRLSGNTIYF. The CDR3 DNA follows: TGTGCCAGTATGACACAGGGGAGGCTCTCTGGAAACACCATATATTTT. The rearrangement joins TRBV19 to TRBJ1-3; 7 nucleotides align to TRBD1. Germline lookup yields CDR1 LNHDA and CDR2 SQIVND (reference sequence). The V gene end was trimmed by 7 bases and the J gene end by 0 bases; junction bases not matched to a gene: 9. This CDR3 is built from 16 residues.